This record concerns one TCR beta chain sequence. The source of the sample is a study of T cell changes during pregnancy in multiple sclerosis. The V end lost 1 base, the J end lost 5 bases, and 11 bases lay between the germline ends. Germline CDR1 MNHNS, CDR2 SASEGT. The CDR3 runs to 14 residues. Clones were read by immunoSEQ multiplex PCR, and TCRdb kept only the in-frame ones, dropping some. The repertoire holds about 77,000 clones, with more than 85% as singletons. The chain links TRBV6-1 to TRBJ2-5; D perhaps matches TRBD2 (6 bases). This receptor was obtained from a female donor in good health, enrolled as a control in a pregnancy study. The sample in question was peripheral blood, obtained after pregnancy. For the CDR3, the DNA is TGTGCCAGCAGTGAAGGGGTAGGGAGGGAGACCCAGTACTTC. This translates into CASSEGVGRETQYF.